Below, 5 T cell receptor beta chains from the same sample are listed, as sequenced in a study of CD8 T cells in ankylosing spondylitis. TCRdb used MiXCR to reprocess the 5' RACE reads, holding one entry per CDR3 protein. This table has 250,000 to 400,000 distinct CDR3 sequences, about 9.9% appearing once. Sequenced input: blood, either unsorted or a sorted T cell fraction (not recorded which). All receptors derive from a female donor with ankylosing spondylitis or in good health (not recorded which).

This clonotype was seen ten or more times. The gene calls are TRBV5-1 and TRBJ2-2; D is undetermined. CDR3 length equals 13 residues. Trimming shortened V by 6 bases and J by 1 base, and 7 bases separated the two germline ends. CDR1 is SGHRS, CDR2 YFSETQ, per germline. The CDR3 DNA sequence: TGCGCCAGCAACAGTGGGAACACCGGGGAGCTGTTTTTT. Translating gives CASNSGNTGELFF. Full variable domain (remainder filled in from reference TRBV5-1 and TRBJ2-2): KAGVTQTPRYLIKTRGQQVTLSCSPISGHRSVSWYQQTPGQGLQFLFEYFSETQRNKGNFPGRFSGRQFSNSRSEMNVSTLELGDSALYLCASNSGNTGELFFGEGSRLTVL.

The V gene is TRBV20-1, the J gene TRBJ1-2, with D perhaps TRBD1 (5 bases). Germline CDR1 reads DFQATT; CDR2 reads SNEGSKA (reference sequence). Trimming cost V 0 bases and J 5 bases, with 16 bases left between them. CDR3 length: 15 amino acids. This chain's CDR3 is CSARDLRQRAYGYTF. CDR3 DNA sequence: TGCAGTGCTAGAGACCTCCGACAGAGAGCATATGGCTACACCTTC.

This clonotype was counted many times. Germline and junction disagree at one end, which may indicate a read error. V and J are TRBV7-7 and TRBJ2-2, with a tentative D call TRBD2 (6 bases). This CDR3 spans 15 amino acids. Germline assignment: CDR1 SSHAT and CDR2 FNYEAQ (reference sequence). CDR3 residues: CASTPAGPNTGELFF. The CDR3 nucleotides read TGTGCTAGCACACCGGCGGGGCCTAACACCGGGGAGCTGTTTTTT.

This clonotype was recorded many times. This chain links TRBV5-1 with TRBJ1-6, with D uncertain. The CDR3 is 14 amino acids. V lost 4 bases and J 5 bases, leaving 10 bases between the germline ends. Germline V gene data show CDR1 as SGHRS and CDR2 as YFSETQ. CDR3 amino acids: CASSPGTNNSPLHF. The CDR3 DNA reads TGCGCCAGCAGCCCGGGTACGAATAATTCACCCCTCCACTTT.

This clonotype was recorded at least ten times. The chain has TRBV28 and TRBJ2-7; D not certain. CDR3 length: 11 amino acids. V shed 4 bases and J shed 3 bases, with 4 bases lying between them. CDR1 is MDHEN and CDR2 is SYDVKM in the germline V gene. CDR3 region: CASSSHYEQYF. The CDR3 DNA sequence: TGTGCCAGCAGTTCCCACTACGAGCAGTACTTC. Full variable domain (outside the CDR3, taken from reference TRBV28 and TRBJ2-7): DVKVTQSSRYLVKRTGEKVFLECVQDMDHENMFWYRQDPGLGLRLIYFSYDVKMKEKGDIPEGYSVSREKKERFSLILESASTNQTSMYLCASSSHYEQYFGPGTRLTVT.